The 14 T cell receptor beta chains reported below all come from one sample, sequenced in a study of T cells in Graves' hyperthyroidism and ophthalmopathy. What was amplified from RNA transcripts were TCR beta CDR3 regions. RT-PCR in the first round (using the HTBI primer set) targeted the TCR CDR3. TCRdb reprocessed the multiplex PCR reads with MiXCR, giving one entry per CDR3 protein. The sample has hundreds of thousands of distinct CDR3 sequences, roughly a quarter seen once. Sequences were obtained from blood. The receptors originated from a woman in her twenties or thirties with Graves' ophthalmopathy.

This clonotype was seen at least ten times. The chain links TRBV6-1 to TRBJ1-1; TRBD1 matches at 8 bases. V gave up 7 bases and J gave up 4 bases; unmatched junction bases: 8. The CDR3 covers 14 residues. Germline lookup yields CDR1 MNHNS and CDR2 SASEGT. CDR3 loop: CASTSRQGSTEAFF. The CDR3 nucleotides are TGTGCCAGCACTAGTCGACAGGGGAGCACTGAAGCTTTCTTT.

A note on this clonotype: Its ends do not fully match the called genes, so a read error is possible. The chain has TRBV20-1 and TRBJ1-1; 10 bases fit TRBD1. The CDR3 is 15 amino acids. Looked up from germline, CDR1 is DFQATT and CDR2 is SNEGSKA (reference sequence). CDR3 residues: CSATETGGANTEAFF. The CDR3 DNA sequence: TGCAGCGCTACGGAGACAGGGGGCGCGAACACTGAAGCTTTCTTT.

This clonotype was recorded many times. This sequence joins TRBV27 and TRBJ2-7, with a weak D call TRBD1 (7 bases). V lost 7 bases and J 4 bases, leaving 17 bases between the germline ends. CDR3 length equals 14 residues. Germline V gene sequence: CDR1 MNHEY, CDR2 SMNVEV (reference sequence). CDR3 coding DNA: TGTGCCAGCACCTCGGGGGACAGAGTTTACGAGCAGTACTTC. It encodes CASTSGDRVYEQYF.

This clonotype has ten or more counts. The rearrangement links TRBV14 to TRBJ2-5; either TRBD1 or TRBD2 may fit D (6 bases each). This CDR3 is 17 amino acids long. The germline gives CDR1 SGHDN, CDR2 FVKESK. V lost 4 bases and J lost 4, with 22 bases in between. The CDR3 sequence: CASSLKRGAHSRETQYF. In nucleotides, the CDR3 is TGTGCCAGCAGCCTAAAAAGGGGGGCTCACAGCAGAGAGACCCAGTACTTC.

The chain has TRBV12-3 or TRBV12-4 and TRBJ1-3; D might be TRBD1 (5 bases). Trimming stripped 8 bases from V and 1 base from J, with 15 bases between. The CDR3 sequence is 15 residues long. In nucleotides, the CDR3 is TGTGCCAGCGGGGGATACCGGGTGTCTGGAAACACCATATATTTT. Translating gives CASGGYRVSGNTIYF.

This clonotype was recorded many times. The rearrangement uses TRBV20-1 and TRBJ2-5; 9 bases align to TRBD1. The trim removed 5 bases at V and 6 bases at J, leaving 7 bases unmatched. From germline, CDR1 is DFQATT and CDR2 SNEGSKA (reference sequence). This CDR3 has 13 amino acids. The CDR3 bases are TGCAGTGCTGACAGGGGGGGGCAACAGACCCAGTACTTC. This translates into CSADRGGQQTQYF.

At least ten counts were recorded for this clonotype. V and J are TRBV6-5 and TRBJ1-3, with D possibly being TRBD1 (5 bases). The CDR3 sequence is 13 residues long. Deletions cut 6 bases from V and 4 bases from J, with 10 bases between. CDR1 and CDR2 from the germline V gene are MNHEY and SVGAGI. The CDR3 spells CASRLGVGNTIYF. In DNA, the CDR3 is TGTGCCAGCAGATTAGGGGTCGGAAACACCATATATTTT.

The chain has TRBV6-1 and TRBJ2-7; 7 bases agree with TRBD2. In germline, CDR1 is MNHNS, CDR2 SASEGT. The CDR3 covers 14 residues. J gave up 2 bases and V 6 bases, and 7 bases lay outside the gene matches. CDR3 residues: CASRGSGDPYEQYF. CDR3 in DNA: TGTGCCAGCAGGGGAAGCGGGGACCCCTACGAGCAGTACTTC.

This clonotype showed up many times. The chain is built from TRBV6-5 and TRBJ1-5; the D gene is possibly TRBD1 (5 bases). The CDR3 loop spans 15 amino acids. CDR1 MNHEY and CDR2 SVGAGI come from the germline V gene. The V gene lost 4 bases and the J gene lost 0 bases, with 10 bases spanning the gap. The CDR3 region has the DNA TGTGCCAGCAGTTTGGGGCTTTATAGCAATCAGCCCCAGCATTTT. Translating it yields CASSLGLYSNQPQHF.

The rearrangement uses TRBV27 and TRBJ1-1; a possible D gene is TRBD1 (6 bases). V gave up 7 bases and J gave up 0 bases, with 9 bases separating them. Per germline, CDR1 MNHEY and CDR2 SMNVEV (reference sequence). The CDR3 loop spans 13 amino acids. The CDR3 nucleotides are TGTGCCAGCATGGGGGCGCTGAACACTGAAGCTTTCTTT. Protein product: CASMGALNTEAFF.

This clonotype has at least ten counts. The CDR3 coding sequence is TGTGCCAGCAGCTCCGCAAGCACCGGGGAGCTGTTTTTT. Its protein product is CASSSASTGELFF. The V call is TRBV7-2, the J call TRBJ2-2; D is uncertain. V dropped 4 bases and J dropped 4 bases, with 7 bases sitting between them. The CDR3 totals 13 residues. CDR1 SGHTA and CDR2 FQGNSA come from the germline V gene.

This clonotype was found many times. The J gene is TRBJ1-3, the V gene TRBV6-2 or TRBV6-3; 8 nucleotides line up with TRBD1. This CDR3 is 14 amino acids long. V trimming: 6 bases; J trimming: 2 bases; junction bases outside the gene matches: 3. Germline-derived CDR1 and CDR2 are MNHEY and SVGEGT. The DNA of the CDR3 is TGTGCCAGCAGGAGGACAGGGACTGGAAACACCATATATTTT. Its protein is CASRRTGTGNTIYF.

This chain connects TRBV28 to TRBJ2-7; 11 bases match TRBD1. Unmatched junction bases numbered 8, after V lost 7 bases and J lost 6 bases. There are 14 residues in the CDR3. Germline values: CDR1 MDHEN, CDR2 SYDVKM. This CDR3 is CASTPGTGGREQYF. CDR3 DNA: TGTGCCAGCACCCCTGGGACAGGGGGGCGCGAGCAGTACTTC.

This clonotype occurred many times. The chain joins TRBV7-2 to TRBJ1-2; D perhaps matches TRBD1 (6 bases). Per germline, CDR1 SGHTA and CDR2 FQGNSA. Trimming shortened V by 6 bases and J by 8 bases, and 22 bases separated the two germline ends. The CDR3 is made up of 15 amino acids. Here the CDR3 DNA reads TGTGCCAGCAGGGGGACAAAACCTCAACTATGGGGCTACACCTTC. Translating gives CASRGTKPQLWGYTF. The whole variable domain, remainder taken from reference TRBV7-2 and TRBJ1-2, is GAGVSQSPSNKVTEKGKDVELRCDPISGHTALYWYRQSLGQGLEFLIYFQGNSAPDKSGLPSDRFSAERTGGSVSTLTIQRTQQEDSAVYLCASRGTKPQLWGYTFGSGTRLTVV.